The 25 T cell receptor beta chains below were found in one sample sequenced in a study of blood T cell repertoires in COVID-19. Here immunoSEQ multiplex PCR was the method, and the copy in TCRdb shows in-frame clones only, minus some. The repertoire holds some 400,000 clones, with around 87% as singletons. Sequencing used peripheral blood. The receptor set was obtained from a woman aged 55-70 years with COVID-19, enrolled during active disease.

The chain combines TRBV18 with TRBJ2-5; the D is unclear. The CDR3 contains 14 residues. V was cut by 6 bases and J by 4 bases, with 15 bases left in between. The germline V gene encodes CDR1 KGHSH and CDR2 LQKENI. The CDR3 sequence: CASSPVEYRETQYF. In DNA, the CDR3 is TGTGCCAGCTCCCCCGTGGAGTATAGAGAGACCCAGTACTTC.

The chain combines TRBV4-1 with TRBJ2-5; D perhaps matches TRBD2 (5 bases). The V gene lost 8 bases and the J gene lost 5 bases, with 15 bases spanning the gap. Germline CDR1 MGHRA, CDR2 YSYEKL. The length of the CDR3 is 13 residues. The chain's CDR3 is CASGSGEMETQYF. CDR3 in DNA: TGCGCCAGCGGGAGTGGGGAGATGGAGACCCAGTACTTC.

The gene calls are TRBV6-5 and TRBJ1-2; possibly TRBD1 for D (6 bases). This CDR3 has 16 residues. Trimming took off 0 bases at V and 0 bases at J, with 11 bases between the two ends. The germline CDR1 and CDR2 sequences are MNHEY and SVGAGI. The chain's CDR3 is CASSYSQGRTNYGYTF. In DNA form, the CDR3 reads TGTGCCAGCAGTTACTCTCAGGGGAGAACTAACTATGGCTACACCTTC.

This chain links TRBV3-1 (or the pseudogene TRBV3-2) with TRBJ2-1, with TRBD1 matching 11 bases. The germline V gene encodes CDR1 LGHDT and CDR2 YNNKEL (reference sequence). V was pared by 3 bases and J by 13 bases, with 8 bases of the junction left unmatched. This CDR3 is built from 14 residues. CDR3 in amino acids: CASSHLGTGGNQFF. CDR3 bases: TGTGCCAGCAGCCATCTCGGGACAGGGGGTAATCAGTTCTTC.

The CDR3 bases are TGTGCCAGCAGTTCAATACAGGGGGCACTCACTGAAGCTTTCTTT. Protein sequence: CASSSIQGALTEAFF. The chain is built from TRBV6-5 and TRBJ1-1; 9 bases match TRBD1. Germline V gives CDR1 MNHEY, CDR2 SVGAGI. V dropped 4 bases and J dropped 4; count of bases not matched to a gene: 7. This CDR3 has 15 residues.

The rearrangement uses TRBV30 and TRBJ1-2, with D perhaps matching TRBD1 (6 bases). This CDR3 comprises 13 residues. CDR1 and CDR2 (germline): GTSNPN, SVGIG (reference sequence). V lost 5 bases and J lost 6, with 16 bases in between. CDR3 DNA: TGTGCCTGGGGTCGCGCGGGGGCCGATGGCTACACCTTC. Protein: CAWGRAGADGYTF. Full variable domain (remainder filled in from reference TRBV30 and TRBJ1-2): SQTIHQWPATLVQPVGSPLSLECTVEGTSNPNLYWYRQAAGRGLQLLFYSVGIGQISSEVPQNLSASRPQDRQFILSSKKLLLSDSGFYLCAWGRAGADGYTFGSGTRLTVV.

The genes are TRBV7-8 and TRBJ2-7; a possible D gene is TRBD1 (6 bases). V gave up 4 bases and J gave up 6 bases, with 19 bases separating them. Per the germline V gene, CDR1 is SGHVS and CDR2 is FQNEAQ. The CDR3 totals 15 residues. The CDR3 sequence is CASSSPYTGRGEQYF. CDR3 bases: TGTGCCAGCAGCTCACCATACACAGGGAGAGGCGAGCAGTACTTC.

In its sample, this clone was seen once. The chain employs TRBV20-1 and TRBJ2-3; D not resolved. Germline CDR1 DFQATT, CDR2 SNEGSKA (reference sequence). The CDR3 is made up of 11 amino acids. V lost 1 base and J 6 bases, leaving 5 bases between the germline ends. The CDR3 spells CSARVLDTQYF. CDR3 DNA sequence: TGCAGTGCTAGAGTTCTGGATACGCAGTATTTT.

The V call is TRBV7-2, the J call TRBJ2-3, with 9 bases identical to TRBD2. The germline V gene encodes CDR1 SGHTA and CDR2 FQGNSA. The CDR3 runs to 15 residues. V shed 5 bases and J 2 bases; nucleotides not matched to a gene: 5. The CDR3 DNA reads TGTGCCAGCAGCCTGGGACTAGCCTACACAGATACGCAGTATTTT. Translation gives CASSLGLAYTDTQYF.

This rearrangement joins TRBV6-1 to TRBJ1-3; D is unclear. Germline V gene lookup returns CDR1 MNHNS and CDR2 SASEGT. The V end was cut by 4 bases, the J end by 0 bases, with 16 bases between. This CDR3 is built from 17 residues. The chain's CDR3 is CASSVHREVSSGNTIYF. DNA for the CDR3: TGTGCCAGCAGTGTCCATCGGGAGGTGAGCTCTGGAAACACCATATATTTT.

The rearrangement uses TRBV7-6 and TRBJ1-6, with D possibly TRBD1 on 5 matching bases. Trimming left V 5 bases short and J 7 bases short, with 15 bases between. The germline V gene encodes CDR1 SGHVS and CDR2 FNYEAQ. The CDR3 runs 15 residues. CDR3 DNA sequence: TGTGCCAGCAGCACATTAGACAGTCCCAATTCACCCCTCCACTTT. Translation: CASSTLDSPNSPLHF.

This chain uses TRBV28 with TRBJ1-6, with 9 bases aligning to TRBD1. CDR3 length: 14 amino acids. Germline loops: CDR1 MDHEN, CDR2 SYDVKM. V lost 5 bases, J lost 14 bases, and 10 bases stayed unmatched. This chain's CDR3 is CASSPGTGWVSLHF. The CDR3 DNA sequence: TGTGCCAGCAGTCCTGGGACAGGGTGGGTGTCCCTCCACTTT.

V usage is TRBV5-1 and J usage is TRBJ1-4; D uncertain. Trimming cost V 0 bases and J 8 bases, with 14 bases left between them. The CDR3 is made up of 15 amino acids. CDR1 SGHRS and CDR2 YFSETQ come from the germline V gene. CDR3 residues: CASSLVPGLEEKLFF. CDR3 DNA: TGCGCCAGCAGCTTGGTCCCCGGGTTGGAGGAAAAACTGTTTTTT. Together with reference TRBV5-1 and TRBJ1-4, the CDR3 gives the full variable domain: KAGVTQTPRYLIKTRGQQVTLSCSPISGHRSVSWYQQTPGQGLQFLFEYFSETQRNKGNFPGRFSGRQFSNSRSEMNVSTLELGDSALYLCASSLVPGLEEKLFFGSGTQLSVL.

The V call is TRBV5-6, the J call TRBJ1-2, with a possible D match to TRBD1 (5 bases). Trimming took off 5 bases at V and 5 bases at J, with 10 bases between the two ends. CDR1 and CDR2 from the germline V gene are SGHDT and YYEEEE. CDR3 size: 12 residues. The CDR3 protein is CASRTGLYGYTF. The CDR3 DNA reads TGTGCCAGCAGAACGGGACTTTATGGCTACACCTTC.

This clone is a singleton in its sample. The rearrangement links TRBV6-5 to TRBJ2-7, with 9 bases that match TRBD1. The germline V gene encodes CDR1 MNHEY and CDR2 SVGAGI. Trimming cost V 7 bases and J 2 bases; bases outside gene matches: 6. The CDR3 sequence is 14 residues long. The DNA of the CDR3 is TGTGCCAGCACCCTCCGGGACAGGGCCTACGAGCAGTACTTC. As protein: CASTLRDRAYEQYF.

The rearrangement links TRBV4-1 to TRBJ2-1, with D possibly being TRBD2 (6 bases). Looked up from germline, CDR1 is MGHRA and CDR2 is YSYEKL. Trimming took 7 bases from V and 9 from J, leaving 19 bases between them. This CDR3 spans 14 amino acids. CDR3 DNA sequence: TGCGCCAGCACCTACGAGCGGGCCTGGGGTGAGCAGTTCTTC. Translation: CASTYERAWGEQFF.

CDR3 protein: CASSSVDRAYGYTF. CDR3 bases: TGTGCCAGCAGTTCCGTGGACAGGGCTTATGGCTACACCTTC. The gene calls are TRBV6-5 and TRBJ1-2; 8 bases agree with TRBD1. V lost 4 bases to trimming and J lost 5 bases; unmatched junction nucleotides: 6. The germline gives CDR1 MNHEY, CDR2 SVGAGI. The length of the CDR3 is 14 residues.

A word on this clone: This same CDR3 is encoded by further DNA sequences in the sample. The V gene is TRBV5-1, the J gene TRBJ1-4; 10 bases map to TRBD1. The CDR3 sequence is 15 residues long. In germline, CDR1 is SGHRS, CDR2 YFSETQ. Losses at the gene ends were 2 bases for V and 7 bases for J; bases not matched to a gene: 5. The CDR3 protein is CASSLGDRGSEKLFF. CDR3 DNA: TGCGCCAGCAGCTTAGGGGACAGGGGCAGTGAAAAACTGTTTTTT.

The V call is TRBV11-3, the J call TRBJ2-1, with 15 bases matching TRBD2. The CDR3 has 17 residues. The J segment lost 2 bases and the V segment lost 5 bases, leaving 4 bases of the junction unmatched. Germline V gives CDR1 SGHNT, CDR2 YENEEA. CDR3 nucleotides: TGTGCCAGCAGCGCCGGACTAGCGGGGGGGCCCTACAATGAGCAGTTCTTC. Translating gives CASSAGLAGGPYNEQFF.

J is TRBJ2-5 and V is TRBV12-5; TRBD2 agrees at 7 bases. V dropped 5 bases and J dropped 5; count of bases not matched to a gene: 5. The CDR3 has 13 residues. Germline V gives CDR1 LGHNT, CDR2 FRNRAP. Written as DNA, the CDR3 is TGTGCTAGTGGTCTCCGGGGGGAGGAGACCCAGTACTTC. Protein product: CASGLRGEETQYF.

The V gene is TRBV30, the J gene TRBJ2-3, with 15 bases identical to TRBD2. This CDR3 contains 14 residues. V was pared by 5 bases and J by 4 bases, with 1 base of the junction left unmatched. The germline V gene encodes CDR1 GTSNPN and CDR2 SVGIG (reference sequence). The CDR3 here is CAWGLAGGSDTQYF. The CDR3 DNA follows: TGTGCCTGGGGACTAGCGGGGGGGTCAGATACGCAGTATTTT. The full variable domain, in which reference TRBV30 and TRBJ2-3 provide the parts outside the CDR3, is SQTIHQWPATLVQPVGSPLSLECTVEGTSNPNLYWYRQAAGRGLQLLFYSVGIGQISSEVPQNLSASRPQDRQFILSSKKLLLSDSGFYLCAWGLAGGSDTQYFGPGTRLTVL.

This clone was seen a single time. The V and J genes are TRBV4-2 and TRBJ2-5, with 11 bases fitting TRBD2. Trimming removed 10 bases from V and 5 bases from J; junction bases left unmatched: 6. Per the germline V gene, CDR1 is LGHNA and CDR2 is YNFKEQ. The CDR3 spans 13 residues. The CDR3 region is CATRLAGRETQYF. DNA for the CDR3: TGTGCCACCCGACTAGCGGGGAGGGAGACCCAGTACTTC.

This clone was seen a single time. The rearrangement links TRBV6-5 to TRBJ2-1, with 8 bases identical to TRBD1. This CDR3 spans 14 amino acids. CDR1 MNHEY and CDR2 SVGAGI come from the germline V gene. V trimming: 6 bases; J trimming: 5 bases; junction bases outside the gene matches: 6. CDR3 sequence (DNA): TGTGCCAGCAGCGGACAGGGACGCAACAATGAGCAGTTCTTC. This gives the protein CASSGQGRNNEQFF.

The chain carries TRBV9 and TRBJ2-7, with a possible D match to TRBD1 (6 bases). Per germline, CDR1 SGDLS and CDR2 YYNGEE. The CDR3 loop spans 14 amino acids. V was trimmed by 4 bases and J by 0 bases, leaving 11 bases between them. CDR3 loop: CASSTTGSSYEQYF. CDR3 bases: TGTGCCAGCAGCACGACAGGCAGCTCCTACGAGCAGTACTTC.

V and J are TRBV12-5 and TRBJ1-1; TRBD1 aligns across 7 bases. The germline V gene has CDR1 LGHNT and CDR2 FRNRAP. The CDR3 is 13 amino acids. The V gene end was trimmed by 3 bases and the J gene end by 8 bases; junction bases not matched to a gene: 6. The CDR3 coding sequence is TGTGCTAGTGGTTTAACCGGGACAGAAGAAGCTTTCTTT. This encodes CASGLTGTEEAFF.